This T cell receptor (beta chain) was obtained from a study of CD4 T cells in relation to SARS-CoV-2 and coronaviruses. The wider study: After roughly ten days of antigen culture, PBMC TCR beta CDR3s were sequenced.

As for this clone: Its antigen is unidentified.

Unexposed donor CD4+ T cells date from about 2011-2018, before the COVID-19 pandemic. The cells were cultured for about ten days before CD4+ T cells were isolated. Cultures received half-medium IL-2 refreshes on days 3 and 7. The table came from immunoSEQ multiplex PCR; TCRdb's copy has only in-frame clones and leaves some out. The table has roughly 21,000 clones, around four fifths seen once. CDR1 and CDR2 (germline): LNHDA, SQIVND (reference sequence). V shed 7 bases and J 2 bases; nucleotides not matched to a gene: 12. This CDR3 is built from 16 residues. The source is a human donor in good health. Sequencing was done on a sample of CD4+ T cells from PBMCs, cultured in vitro. The chain carries TRBV19 and TRBJ2-3, with 7 bases matching TRBD2. The CDR3 loop reads CASKLQDGRPTDTQYF. In DNA form, the CDR3 reads TGTGCCAGTAAACTCCAGGACGGGAGGCCCACAGATACGCAGTATTTT.